This record covers a single TCR beta chain. This entry belongs to a study of T cell responses to AZD1222 COVID-19 vaccine. Method: immunoSEQ multiplex PCR; TCRdb's copy keeps in-frame clones and lacks some. Seen here are roughly 120,000 clones, over 85% observed once, and the top ten hold roughly 15%. Specimen: peripheral blood, collected 28 days after the second AZD1222 dose. The clonotype originates from an adult who received the AZD1222 COVID-19 vaccine.

Here the CDR3 DNA reads TGTGCCAGCAGTTTATGGGGACTTCCTTCTGTGCAGTACTTC. Amino acids: CASSLWGLPSVQYF. The chain uses TRBV28 and TRBJ2-7; D might be TRBD2 (6 bases). Germline V gene data show CDR1 as MDHEN and CDR2 as SYDVKM. Trimming took off 0 bases at V and 9 bases at J, with 15 bases between the two ends. The CDR3 covers 14 residues.